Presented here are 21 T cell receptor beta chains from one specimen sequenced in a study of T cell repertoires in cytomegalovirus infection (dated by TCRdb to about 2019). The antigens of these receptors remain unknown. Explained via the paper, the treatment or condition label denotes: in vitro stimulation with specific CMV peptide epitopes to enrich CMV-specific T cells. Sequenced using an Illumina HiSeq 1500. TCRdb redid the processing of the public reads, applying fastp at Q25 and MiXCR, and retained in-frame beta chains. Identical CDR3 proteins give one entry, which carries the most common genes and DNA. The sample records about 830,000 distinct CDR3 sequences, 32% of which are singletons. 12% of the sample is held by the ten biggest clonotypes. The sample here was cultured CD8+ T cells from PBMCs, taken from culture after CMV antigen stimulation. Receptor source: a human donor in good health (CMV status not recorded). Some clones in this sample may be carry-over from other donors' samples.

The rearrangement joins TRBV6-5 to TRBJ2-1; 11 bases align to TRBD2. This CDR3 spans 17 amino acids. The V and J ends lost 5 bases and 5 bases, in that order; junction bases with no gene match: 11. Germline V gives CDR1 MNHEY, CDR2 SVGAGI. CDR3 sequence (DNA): TGTGCCAGCAGTCCAAAACTAGCGGGGGTATACAACAATGAGCAGTTCTTC. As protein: CASSPKLAGVYNNEQFF.

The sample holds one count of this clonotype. The CDR3 sequence is CASPEGALGIFF. In DNA, the CDR3 is TGTGCCAGCCCCGAGGGAGCTTTGGGGATTTTCTTT. The chain combines TRBV7-9 with TRBJ1-1; D is undetermined. This CDR3 is built from 12 residues. Trimming stripped 8 bases from V and 13 bases from J, with 20 bases between. The germline V gene has CDR1 SEHNR and CDR2 FQNEAQ (reference sequence).

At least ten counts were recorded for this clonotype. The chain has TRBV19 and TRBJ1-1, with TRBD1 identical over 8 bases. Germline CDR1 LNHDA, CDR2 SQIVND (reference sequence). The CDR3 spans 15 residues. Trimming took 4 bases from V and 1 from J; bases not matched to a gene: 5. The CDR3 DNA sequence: TGTGCCAGTAGTAATGATGACAGGGGGAACACTGAAGCTTTCTTT. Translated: CASSNDDRGNTEAFF.

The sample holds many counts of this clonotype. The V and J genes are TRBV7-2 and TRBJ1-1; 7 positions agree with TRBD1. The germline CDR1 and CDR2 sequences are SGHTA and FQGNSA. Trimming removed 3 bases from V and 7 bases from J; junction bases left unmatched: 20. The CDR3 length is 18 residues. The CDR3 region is CASSLGQETGLLSDEAFF. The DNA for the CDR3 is TGTGCCAGCAGCTTGGGTCAAGAGACAGGGCTTTTATCTGATGAAGCTTTCTTT.

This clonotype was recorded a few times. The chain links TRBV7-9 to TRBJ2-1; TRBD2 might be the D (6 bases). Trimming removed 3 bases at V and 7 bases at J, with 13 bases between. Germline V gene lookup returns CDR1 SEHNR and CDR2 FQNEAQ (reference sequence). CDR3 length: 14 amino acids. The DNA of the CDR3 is TGTGCCAGCAGCTTCCCTAGCGTGGGGAATGAGCAGTTCTTC. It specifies CASSFPSVGNEQFF.

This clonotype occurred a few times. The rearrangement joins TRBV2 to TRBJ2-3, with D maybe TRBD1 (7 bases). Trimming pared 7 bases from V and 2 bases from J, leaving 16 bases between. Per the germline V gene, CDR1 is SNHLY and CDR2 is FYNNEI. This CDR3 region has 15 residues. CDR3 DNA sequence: TGTGCCAGCAACGGCGGGACAGAGATCACAGATACGCAGTATTTT. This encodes CASNGGTEITDTQYF. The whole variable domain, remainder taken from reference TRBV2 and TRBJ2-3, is EPEVTQTPSHQVTQMGQEVILRCVPISNHLYFYWYRQILGQKVEFLVSFYNNEISEKSEIFDDQFSVERPDGSNFTLKIRSTKLEDSAMYFCASNGGTEITDTQYFGPGTRLTVL.

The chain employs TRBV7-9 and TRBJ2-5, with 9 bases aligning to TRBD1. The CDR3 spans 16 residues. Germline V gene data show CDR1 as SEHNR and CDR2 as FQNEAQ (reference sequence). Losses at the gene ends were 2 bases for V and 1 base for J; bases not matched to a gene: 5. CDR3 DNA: TGTGCCAGCAGCTTAAGCCCGGGACAGGGCCAAGAGACCCAGTACTTC. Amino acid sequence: CASSLSPGQGQETQYF.

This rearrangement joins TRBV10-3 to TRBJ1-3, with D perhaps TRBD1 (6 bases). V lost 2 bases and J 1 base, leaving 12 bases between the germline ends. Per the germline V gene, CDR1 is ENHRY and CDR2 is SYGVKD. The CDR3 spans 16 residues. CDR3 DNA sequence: TGTGCCATCAGTGAGCCCAGAACAGGGTCTGGAAACACCATATATTTT. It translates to CAISEPRTGSGNTIYF.

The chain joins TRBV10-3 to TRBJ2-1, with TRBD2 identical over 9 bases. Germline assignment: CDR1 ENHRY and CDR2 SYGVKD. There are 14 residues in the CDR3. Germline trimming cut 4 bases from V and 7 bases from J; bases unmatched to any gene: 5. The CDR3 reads CAISGTSVLNEQFF. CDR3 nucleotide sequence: TGTGCCATCAGTGGGACTAGCGTTTTAAATGAGCAGTTCTTC.

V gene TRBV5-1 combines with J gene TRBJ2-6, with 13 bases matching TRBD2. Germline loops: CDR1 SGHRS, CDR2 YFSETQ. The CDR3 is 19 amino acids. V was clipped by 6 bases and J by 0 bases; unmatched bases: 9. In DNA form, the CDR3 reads TGCGCCAGCACCTCAGGGACTAGCGGGGTCAACTCTGGGGCCAACGTCCTGACTTTC. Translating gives CASTSGTSGVNSGANVLTF.

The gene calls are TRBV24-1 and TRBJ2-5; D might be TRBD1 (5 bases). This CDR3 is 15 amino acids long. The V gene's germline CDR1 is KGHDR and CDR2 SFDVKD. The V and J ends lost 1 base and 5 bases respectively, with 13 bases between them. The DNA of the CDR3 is TGTGCCACCAGTGATTTCATGACAGAGAGGGAGACCCAGTACTTC. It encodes CATSDFMTERETQYF.

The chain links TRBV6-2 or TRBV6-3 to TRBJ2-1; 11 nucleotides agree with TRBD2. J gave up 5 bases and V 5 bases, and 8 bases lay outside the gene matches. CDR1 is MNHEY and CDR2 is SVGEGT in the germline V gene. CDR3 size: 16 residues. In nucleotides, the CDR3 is TGTGCCAGCAGTACCCGGGGTAGCGGGGGGGACAATGAGCAGTTCTTC. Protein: CASSTRGSGGDNEQFF.

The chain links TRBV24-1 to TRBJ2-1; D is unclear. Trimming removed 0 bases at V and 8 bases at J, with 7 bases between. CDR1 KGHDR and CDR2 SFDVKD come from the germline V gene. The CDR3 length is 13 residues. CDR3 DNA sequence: TGTGCCACCAGTGATTTGGCGAGCGATGAGCAGTTCTTC. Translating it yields CATSDLASDEQFF.

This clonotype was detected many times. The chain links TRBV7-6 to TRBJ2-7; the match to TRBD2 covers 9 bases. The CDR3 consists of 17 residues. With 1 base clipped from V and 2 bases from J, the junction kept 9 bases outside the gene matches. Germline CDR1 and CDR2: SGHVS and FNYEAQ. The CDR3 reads CASSLEDIASGAYEQYV. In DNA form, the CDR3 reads TGTGCCAGCAGCTTAGAAGATATAGCTAGCGGGGCCTACGAGCAGTACGTC.

DNA for the CDR3: TGTGCCAGCAGCCAAGAACCGGGCCCTCTTGGCTACACCTTC. Protein sequence: CASSQEPGPLGYTF. The chain uses TRBV5-4 and TRBJ1-2; D gene uncertain. From germline, CDR1 is SGHNT and CDR2 YYREEE (reference sequence). The CDR3 runs to 14 residues. V was clipped by 4 bases and J by 7 bases, with 17 bases between them. The full variable domain, rest sourced from reference TRBV5-4 and TRBJ1-2, is ETGVTQSPTHLIKTRGQQVTLRCSSQSGHNTVSWYQQALGQGPQFIFQYYREEENGRGNFPPRFSGLQFPNYSSELNVNALELDDSALYLCASSQEPGPLGYTFGSGTRLTVV.

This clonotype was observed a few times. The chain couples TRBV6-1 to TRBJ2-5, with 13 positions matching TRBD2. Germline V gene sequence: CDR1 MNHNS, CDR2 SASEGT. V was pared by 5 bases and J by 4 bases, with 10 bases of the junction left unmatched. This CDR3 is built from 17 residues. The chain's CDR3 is CASSSPRGTSGVETQYF. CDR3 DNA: TGTGCCAGCAGTTCTCCCCGCGGGACTAGCGGGGTAGAGACCCAGTACTTC.

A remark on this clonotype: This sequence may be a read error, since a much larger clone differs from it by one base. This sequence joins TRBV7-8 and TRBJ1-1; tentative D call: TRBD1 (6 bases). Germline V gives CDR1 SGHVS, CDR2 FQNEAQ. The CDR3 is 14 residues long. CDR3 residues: CASSLGTAGTEASF. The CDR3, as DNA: TGTGCCAGCAGCTTAGGGACAGCGGGCACTGAAGCTTCCTTT.

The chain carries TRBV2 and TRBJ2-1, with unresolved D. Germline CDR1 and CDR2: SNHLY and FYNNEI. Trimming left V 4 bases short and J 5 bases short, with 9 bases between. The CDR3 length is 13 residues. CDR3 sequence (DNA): TGTGCCAGCAGTGTTGGACGACACAATGAGCAGTTCTTC. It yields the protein CASSVGRHNEQFF.

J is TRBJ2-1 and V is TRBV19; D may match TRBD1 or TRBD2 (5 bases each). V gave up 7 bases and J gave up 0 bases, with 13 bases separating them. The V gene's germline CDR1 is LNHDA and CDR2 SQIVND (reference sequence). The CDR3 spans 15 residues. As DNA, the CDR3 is TGTGCCAGTACGGTGGGGGAACGCTCCTACAATGAGCAGTTCTTC. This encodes CASTVGERSYNEQFF.

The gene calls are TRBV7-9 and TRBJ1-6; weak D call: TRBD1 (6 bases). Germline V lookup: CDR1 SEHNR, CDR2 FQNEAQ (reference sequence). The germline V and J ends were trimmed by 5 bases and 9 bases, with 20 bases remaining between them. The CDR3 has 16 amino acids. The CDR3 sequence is CASSRHYRELGSPLHF. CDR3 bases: TGTGCCAGCAGCCGCCATTACAGGGAGTTGGGTTCACCCCTCCACTTT.

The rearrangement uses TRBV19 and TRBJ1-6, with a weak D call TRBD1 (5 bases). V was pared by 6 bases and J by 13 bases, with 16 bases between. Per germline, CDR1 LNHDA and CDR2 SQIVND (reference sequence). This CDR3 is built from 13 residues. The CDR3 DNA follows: TGTGCCAGTAGGACGGGGTTGGGGGATCCCCTCCACTTT. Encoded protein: CASRTGLGDPLHF.